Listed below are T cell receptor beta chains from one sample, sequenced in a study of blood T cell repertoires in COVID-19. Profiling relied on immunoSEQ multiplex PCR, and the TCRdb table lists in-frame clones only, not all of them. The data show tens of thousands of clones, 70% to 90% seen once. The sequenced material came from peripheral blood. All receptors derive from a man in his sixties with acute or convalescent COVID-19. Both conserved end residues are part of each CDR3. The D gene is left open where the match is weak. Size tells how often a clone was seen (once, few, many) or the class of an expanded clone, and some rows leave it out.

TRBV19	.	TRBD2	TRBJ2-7	CASSTKQAGAGEQYF	TGTGCCAGTAGTACGAAACAAGCGGGAGCGGGCGAGCAGTACTTC
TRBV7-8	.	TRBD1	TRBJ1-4	CASSPNRGGKLFF	TGTGCCAGCAGTCCAAACAGGGGCGGAAAACTGTTTTTT
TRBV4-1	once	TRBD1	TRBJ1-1	CASSRRKQGEEARFEAFF	TGCGCCAGCAGCCGTAGGAAACAGGGGGAAGAGGCTAGGTTTGAAGCTTTCTTT
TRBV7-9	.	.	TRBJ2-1	CASSLPESSYNEQFF	TGTGCCAGCAGCTTACCGGAGAGCTCCTACAATGAGCAGTTCTTC
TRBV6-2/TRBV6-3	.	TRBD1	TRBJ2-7	CASSYWGQGAYEQYF	TGTGCCAGCAGTTATTGGGGACAGGGGGCCTACGAGCAGTACTTC
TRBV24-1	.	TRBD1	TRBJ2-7	CATSDSGGVYEQYF	TGTGCCACCAGTGATTCAGGGGGCGTCTACGAGCAGTACTTC
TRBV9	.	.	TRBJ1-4	CASSPRGGTGNEKLFF	TGTGCCAGCAGCCCCCGGGGGGGGACCGGTAATGAAAAACTGTTTTTT
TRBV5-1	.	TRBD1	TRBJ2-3	CASSWRDRATDTQYF	TGCGCCAGCAGCTGGAGGGACAGGGCCACAGATACGCAGTATTTT
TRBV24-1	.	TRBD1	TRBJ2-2	CATSDRDRARDGELFF	TGTGCCACCAGTGATCGGGACAGGGCGAGGGACGGGGAGCTGTTTTTT
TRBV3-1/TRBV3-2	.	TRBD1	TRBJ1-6	CASSQGQGEESLHF	TGTGCCAGCAGCCAAGGACAGGGTGAAGAGTCCCTCCACTTT
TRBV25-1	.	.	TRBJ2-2	CASSDIDGGRTGELFF	TGTGCCAGCAGTGACATCGACGGGGGGCGAACCGGGGAGCTGTTTTTT
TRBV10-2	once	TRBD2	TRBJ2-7	CASSSSGKSSYEQYF	TGCGCCAGCAGCTCTAGCGGGAAGAGCTCCTACGAGCAGTACTTC
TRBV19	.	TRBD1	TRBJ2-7	CASSNTGTEAEYF	TGTGCCAGTAGCAACACCGGGACAGAAGCAGAATACTTC
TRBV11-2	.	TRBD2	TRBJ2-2	CATGTSEIAGELFF	TGTGCCACTGGGACTAGCGAAATCGCCGGGGAGCTGTTTTTT
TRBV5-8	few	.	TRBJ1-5	CASSLVWTDLNQPQHF	TGTGCCAGCAGCTTGGTTTGGACAGACCTCAATCAGCCCCAGCATTTT
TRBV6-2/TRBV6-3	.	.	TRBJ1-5	CASSYERPGGYQPQHF	TGTGCCAGCAGTTACGAAAGACCGGGGGGGTACCAGCCCCAGCATTTT
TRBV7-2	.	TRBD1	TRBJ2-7	CASSEGQGRQYEQYF	TGTGCCAGCAGCGAGGGACAGGGGCGACAATACGAGCAGTACTTC
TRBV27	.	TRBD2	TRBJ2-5	CASSSGHLGLVLETQYF	TGTGCCAGCAGCTCGGGACACTTGGGACTAGTGTTGGAGACCCAGTACTTC
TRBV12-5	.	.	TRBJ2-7	CASGLGQGGVSYEQYF	TGTGCTAGTGGTTTGGGGCAGGGTGGGGTCAGCTACGAGCAGTACTTC
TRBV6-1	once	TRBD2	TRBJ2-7	CASSEREGSYEQYF	TGTGCCAGCAGTGAGAGGGAGGGCTCCTACGAGCAGTACTTC
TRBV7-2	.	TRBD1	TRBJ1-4	CASSPRQGTNEKLFF	TGTGCCAGCAGCCCACGACAGGGAACTAATGAAAAACTGTTTTTT
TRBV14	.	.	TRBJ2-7	CASGYSTYEQYF	TGTGCCAGCGGGTACAGCACCTACGAGCAGTACTTC
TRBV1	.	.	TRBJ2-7	CTSSQVLASKNSEQYF	TGCACCAGCAGCCAAGTCTTAGCTAGCAAAAACTCCGAGCAGTACTTC
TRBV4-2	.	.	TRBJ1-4	CASSQERRSQGEKLFF	TGTGCCAGCAGCCAAGAGCGAAGGTCGCAGGGTGAAAAACTGTTTTTT
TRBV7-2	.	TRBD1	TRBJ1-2	CASTQHRDRFYGYTF	TGTGCCAGCACCCAGCACCGGGACAGATTCTATGGCTACACCTTC
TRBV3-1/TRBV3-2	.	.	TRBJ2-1	CASSPLRSRVYNEQFF	TGTGCCAGCAGCCCTTTAAGGAGCAGGGTTTACAATGAGCAGTTCTTC
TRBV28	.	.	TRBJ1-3	CASSFPSGTSGNTIYF	TGTGCCAGCAGTTTCCCCAGCGGGACCTCTGGAAACACCATATATTTT
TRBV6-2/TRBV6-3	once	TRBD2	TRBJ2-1	CASSLRVPSGTTYYNEQFF	TGTGCCAGCAGTCTACGCGTCCCCTCCGGGACTACCTACTACAATGAGCAGTTCTTC
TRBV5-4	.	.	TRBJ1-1	CASSLDRSEAFF	TGTGCCAGCAGCTTGGACAGGTCTGAAGCTTTCTTT
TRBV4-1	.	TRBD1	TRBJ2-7	CASSQDPDRGPLEQYF	TGCGCCAGCAGCCAAGATCCGGACAGGGGGCCCCTCGAGCAGTACTTC
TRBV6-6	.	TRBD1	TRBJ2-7	CASSRTGGREQYF	TGTGCCAGCAGTCGGACAGGGGGCAGGGAGCAGTACTTC
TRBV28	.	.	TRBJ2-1	CASSSPPNLSEQFF	TGTGCCAGCAGTTCCCCCCCCAATCTAAGTGAGCAGTTCTTC
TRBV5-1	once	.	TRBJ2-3	CASQFGGRLDTQYF	TGCGCCAGCCAATTTGGGGGGAGGCTGGATACGCAGTATTTT
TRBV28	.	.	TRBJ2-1	CASSLSGSEQFF	TGTGCCAGCAGTTTATCGGGTAGTGAGCAGTTCTTC
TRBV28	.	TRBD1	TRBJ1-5	CASSFYRTGLINQPQHF	TGTGCCAGCAGTTTTTACAGGACAGGGTTAATCAATCAGCCCCAGCATTTT
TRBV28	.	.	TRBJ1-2	CASSLFFSEANYGYTF	TGTGCCAGCAGTTTATTTTTCAGCGAAGCTAACTATGGCTACACCTTC
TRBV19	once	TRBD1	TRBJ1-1	CASSIQGAGTEAFF	TGTGCCAGTAGTATACAGGGGGCGGGTACTGAAGCTTTCTTT
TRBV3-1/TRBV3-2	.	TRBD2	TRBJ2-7	CASSPPSRASGSYEQYF	TGTGCCAGCAGCCCCCCCAGTCGGGCTAGCGGGTCCTACGAGCAGTACTTC
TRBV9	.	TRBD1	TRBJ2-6	CASSVGTGGANVLTF	TGTGCCAGCAGCGTAGGGACAGGAGGGGCCAACGTCCTGACTTTC
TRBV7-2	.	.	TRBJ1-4	CASSYDRGANEKLFF	TGTGCCAGCAGCTATGACAGAGGTGCTAATGAAAAACTGTTTTTT